These 8 T cell receptor beta chains were all obtained from the same sample, sequenced in a study of T cells in localized non-small cell lung cancer. Repertoires were generated with immunoSEQ multiplex PCR, while TCRdb's copy carries only in-frame clones and drops some. Found here are about 33,000 clones, 90% of them singletons; the top ten hold around 3.9%. The material was peripheral blood, obtained before any cancer treatment. The receptors stem from a man between 35 and 75 years old with stage I lung adenocarcinoma.

The chain is built from TRBV7-6 and TRBJ2-1; D unresolved. CDR1 and CDR2 from the germline V gene are SGHVS and FNYEAQ. The CDR3 runs 14 residues. V lost 3 bases and J lost 3, with 9 bases in between. The chain's CDR3 is CASSLAANYNEQFF. CDR3 nucleotide sequence: TGTGCCAGCAGCTTGGCCGCTAACTACAATGAGCAGTTCTTC. Together with reference TRBV7-6 and TRBJ2-1, the CDR3 gives the full variable domain: GAGVSQSPRYKVTKRGQDVALRCDPISGHVSLYWYRQALGQGPEFLTYFNYEAQQDKSGLPNDRFSAERPEGSISTLTIQRTEQRDSAMYRCASSLAANYNEQFFGPGTRLTVL.

This chain joins TRBV4-2 and TRBJ2-7, with D possibly TRBD1 on 5 matching bases. CDR1 and CDR2 (germline): LGHNA, YNFKEQ. V lost 1 base to trimming and J lost 3 bases, with 13 bases between them. The CDR3 runs 15 residues. Here the CDR3 reads CASSQALGVSYEQYF. The CDR3 nucleotides read TGTGCCAGCAGCCAAGCCCTAGGGGTTAGCTACGAGCAGTACTTC.

The chain combines TRBV6-1 with TRBJ2-5, with D tentatively TRBD1 or TRBD2 (6 bases each). The CDR3 is 17 residues long. Germline loops: CDR1 MNHNS, CDR2 SASEGT. With 1 base removed from V and 4 bases from J, the gap between germline ends came to 19 bases. The CDR3 spells CASSEGGAPYQGETQYF. CDR3 bases: TGTGCCAGCAGTGAAGGGGGGGCGCCGTACCAGGGAGAGACCCAGTACTTC.

This clone was detected once. The chain carries TRBV25-1 and TRBJ2-2, with a tentative D call TRBD1 (6 bases). CDR1 is MGHDK, CDR2 SYGVNS, per germline. V gave up 4 bases and J gave up 3 bases, with 15 bases separating them. The CDR3 runs to 16 residues. This chain's CDR3 is CASSAPRSGDTGELFF. CDR3 in DNA: TGTGCCAGCAGTGCCCCCAGGTCAGGGGACACCGGGGAGCTGTTTTTT. The variable domain in full, with the rest retrieved from reference TRBV25-1 and TRBJ2-2, is EADIYQTPRYLVIGTGKKITLECSQTMGHDKMYWYQQDPGMELHLIHYSYGVNSTEKGDLSSESTVSRIRTEHFPLTLESARPSHTSQYLCASSAPRSGDTGELFFGEGSRLTVL.

CDR3 nucleotides: TGTGCCAGCAGCCGCCGCCGCCCGGGACAGAGCTCCTATAATTCACCCCTCCACTTT. Translation: CASSRRRPGQSSYNSPLHF. The chain is built from TRBV7-2 and TRBJ1-6, with 7 positions matching TRBD1. Looked up from germline, CDR1 is SGHTA and CDR2 is FQGNSA. After removal of 5 bases from V and 0 bases from J, the junction contained 13 bases not matched to a gene. The CDR3 consists of 19 residues.

The gene calls are TRBV9 and TRBJ1-4, with D hard to call. CDR1 SGDLS and CDR2 YYNGEE come from the germline V gene. The CDR3 has 16 amino acids. V gave up 0 bases and J gave up 3 bases, with 12 bases separating them. In DNA form, the CDR3 reads TGTGCCAGCAGCGTAGCTGCCCAGGCGGCTAATGAAAAACTGTTTTTT. Protein product: CASSVAAQAANEKLFF.

The rearrangement uses TRBV6-1 and TRBJ2-3, with 7 bases lining up with TRBD1. Per germline, CDR1 MNHNS and CDR2 SASEGT. V trimming: 8 bases; J trimming: 0 bases; junction bases outside the gene matches: 2. The CDR3 totals 13 residues. CDR3 loop: CASGGQSTDTQYF. CDR3 nucleotide sequence: TGTGCCAGCGGGGGACAGAGCACAGATACGCAGTATTTT.

The chain links TRBV19 to TRBJ1-1; TRBD1 aligns across 11 bases. There are 18 residues in the CDR3. CDR1 and CDR2 (germline): LNHDA, SQIVND (reference sequence). Germline trimming cut 5 bases from V and 0 bases from J; bases unmatched to any gene: 11. CDR3 amino acids: CASSPSGQGAYMNTEAFF. CDR3 in DNA: TGTGCCAGTAGTCCCTCCGGACAGGGGGCTTACATGAACACTGAAGCTTTCTTT.